This TCR beta chain was profiled in a study of radiation and T cells in renal cell carcinoma. About the study: Nephrectomy followed 15 Gy stereotactic body radiation by 4 weeks.

Method: immunoSEQ multiplex PCR; TCRdb's copy keeps in-frame clones and lacks some. The sample yields some 130,000 clones, over 75% seen once. This clone has only one observation. What it binds is not known. Time point in this sample: blood 2 weeks post-SBRT. Treatment reported: 15 Gy SBRT to primary tumor, nephrectomy 4 weeks later. Study-wide results and caveats: In blood, top tumor clones expanded by 2 weeks, shrinking by 4. Baseline intratumoral clonotype presence is unknown without pretreatment biopsies.

The sequence was obtained from a woman aged 60-75 years with renal cell carcinoma. The sequenced sample was blood, obtained from a patient whose treatment included radiotherapy and nephrectomy.

CDR3 sequence reads: CASSQEEGGLNSPLHF. The DNA for the CDR3 is TGTGCCAGCAGCCAAGAAGAGGGGGGTTTGAATTCACCCCTCCACTTT. The rearrangement links TRBV4-2 to TRBJ1-6; perhaps TRBD1 as D (6 bases). The CDR3 has 16 amino acids. Germline CDR1 LGHNA, CDR2 YNFKEQ. V lost 0 bases and J 7 bases, leaving 13 bases between the germline ends.